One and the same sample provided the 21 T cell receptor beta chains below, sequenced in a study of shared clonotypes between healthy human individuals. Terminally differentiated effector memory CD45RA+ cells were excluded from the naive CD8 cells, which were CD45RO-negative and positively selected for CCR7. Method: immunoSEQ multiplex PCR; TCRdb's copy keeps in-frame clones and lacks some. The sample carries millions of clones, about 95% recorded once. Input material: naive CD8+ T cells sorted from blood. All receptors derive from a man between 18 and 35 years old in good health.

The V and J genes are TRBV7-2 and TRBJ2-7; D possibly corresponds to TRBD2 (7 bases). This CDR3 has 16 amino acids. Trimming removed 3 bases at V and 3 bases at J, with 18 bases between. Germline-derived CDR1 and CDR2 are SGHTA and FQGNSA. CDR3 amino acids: CASSLWQGRAVYEQYF. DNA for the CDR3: TGTGCCAGCAGCTTGTGGCAGGGGAGGGCTGTCTACGAGCAGTACTTC. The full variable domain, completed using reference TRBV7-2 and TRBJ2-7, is GAGVSQSPSNKVTEKGKDVELRCDPISGHTALYWYRQSLGQGLEFLIYFQGNSAPDKSGLPSDRFSAERTGGSVSTLTIQRTQQEDSAVYLCASSLWQGRAVYEQYFGPGTRLTVT.

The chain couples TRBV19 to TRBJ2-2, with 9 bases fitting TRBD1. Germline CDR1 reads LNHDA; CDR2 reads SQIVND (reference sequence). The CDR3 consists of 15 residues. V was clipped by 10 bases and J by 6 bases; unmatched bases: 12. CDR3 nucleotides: TGTGCCACCCGAACAGGGAGACAGGGGGCCGGGGAGCTGTTTTTT. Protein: CATRTGRQGAGELFF. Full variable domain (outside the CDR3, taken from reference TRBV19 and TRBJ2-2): DGGITQSPKYLFRKEGQNVTLSCEQNLNHDAMYWYRQDPGQGLRLIYYSQIVNDFQKGDIAEGYSVSREKKESFPLTVTSAQKNPTAFYLCATRTGRQGAGELFFGEGSRLTVL.

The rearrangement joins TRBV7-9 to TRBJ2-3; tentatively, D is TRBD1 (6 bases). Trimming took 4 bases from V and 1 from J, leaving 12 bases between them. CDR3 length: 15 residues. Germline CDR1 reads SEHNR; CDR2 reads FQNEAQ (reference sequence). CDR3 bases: TGTGCCAGCAGCTCCGAAAAGGGGGGCACAGATACGCAGTATTTT. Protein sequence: CASSSEKGGTDTQYF.

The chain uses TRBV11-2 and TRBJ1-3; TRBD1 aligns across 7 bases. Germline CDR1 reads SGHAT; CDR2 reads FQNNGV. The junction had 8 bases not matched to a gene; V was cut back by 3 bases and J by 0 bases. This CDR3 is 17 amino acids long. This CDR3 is CASSFDRATFSGNTIYF. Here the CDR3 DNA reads TGTGCCAGCAGCTTTGACAGGGCGACATTCTCTGGAAACACCATATATTTT.

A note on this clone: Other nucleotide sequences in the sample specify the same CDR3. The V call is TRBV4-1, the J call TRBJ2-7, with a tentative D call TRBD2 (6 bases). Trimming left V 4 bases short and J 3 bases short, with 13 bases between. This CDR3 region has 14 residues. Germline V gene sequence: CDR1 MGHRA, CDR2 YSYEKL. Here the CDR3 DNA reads TGCGCCAGCAGCCCCCGACTAGGGAGCTACGAGCAGTACTTC. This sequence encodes CASSPRLGSYEQYF.

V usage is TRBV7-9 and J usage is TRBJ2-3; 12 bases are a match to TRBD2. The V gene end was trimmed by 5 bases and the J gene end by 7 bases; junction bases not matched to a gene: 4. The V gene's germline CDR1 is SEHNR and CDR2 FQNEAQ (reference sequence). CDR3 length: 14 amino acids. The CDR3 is CASSGLAGQHTQYF. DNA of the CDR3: TGTGCCAGCAGCGGACTAGCGGGGCAACATACGCAGTATTTT.

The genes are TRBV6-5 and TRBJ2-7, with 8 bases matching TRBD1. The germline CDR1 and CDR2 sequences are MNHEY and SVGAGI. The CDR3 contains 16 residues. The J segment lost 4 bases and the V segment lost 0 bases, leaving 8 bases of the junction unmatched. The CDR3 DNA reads TGTGCCAGCAGTTACTCGAGGGGACAGGTGCCATACGAGCAGTACTTC. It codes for CASSYSRGQVPYEQYF.

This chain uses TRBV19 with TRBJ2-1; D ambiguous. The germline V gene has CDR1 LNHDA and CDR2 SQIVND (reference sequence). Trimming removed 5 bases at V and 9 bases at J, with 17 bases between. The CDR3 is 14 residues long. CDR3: CASSLNRDFSEQFF. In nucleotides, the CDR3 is TGTGCCAGTAGTCTTAACAGAGACTTTAGTGAGCAGTTCTTC. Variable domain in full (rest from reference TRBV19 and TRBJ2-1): DGGITQSPKYLFRKEGQNVTLSCEQNLNHDAMYWYRQDPGQGLRLIYYSQIVNDFQKGDIAEGYSVSREKKESFPLTVTSAQKNPTAFYLCASSLNRDFSEQFFGPGTRLTVL.

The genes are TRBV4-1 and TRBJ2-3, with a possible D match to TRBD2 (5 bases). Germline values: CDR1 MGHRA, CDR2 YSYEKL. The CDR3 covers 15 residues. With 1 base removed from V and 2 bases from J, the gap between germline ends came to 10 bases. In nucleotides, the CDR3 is TGCGCCAGCAGCCAAGGGACGGGATTCACAGATACGCAGTATTTT. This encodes CASSQGTGFTDTQYF.

CDR3 DNA: TGTGCCAGCAGTTTGAAAGGCGTCTCCTACGAGCAGTACTTC. Its protein is CASSLKGVSYEQYF. The J gene is TRBJ2-7, the V gene TRBV27; D gene unclear. V was shortened by 3 bases and J by 0 bases, with 9 bases between the two germline ends. Germline CDR1 is MNHEY and CDR2 is SMNVEV (reference sequence). The CDR3 sequence is 14 residues long.

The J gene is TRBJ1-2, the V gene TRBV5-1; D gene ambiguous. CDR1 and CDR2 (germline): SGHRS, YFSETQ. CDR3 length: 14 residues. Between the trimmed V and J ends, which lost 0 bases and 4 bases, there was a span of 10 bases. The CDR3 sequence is CASSLEQVRYGYTF. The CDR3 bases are TGCGCCAGCAGCTTGGAGCAGGTCCGCTATGGCTACACCTTC.

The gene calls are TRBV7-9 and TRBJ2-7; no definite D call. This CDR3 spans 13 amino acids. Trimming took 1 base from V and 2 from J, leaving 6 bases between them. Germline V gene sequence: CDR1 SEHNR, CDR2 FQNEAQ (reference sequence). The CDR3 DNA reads TGTGCCAGCAGCTTAGTCCCAGCCTACGAGCAGTACTTC. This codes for CASSLVPAYEQYF.

The DNA of the CDR3 is TGTGCCAGCAGCCCATACTATCAGGCTAGCGGGAGTGTTGACAATGAGCAGTTCTTC. The encoded protein is CASSPYYQASGSVDNEQFF. The V gene is TRBV5-6, the J gene TRBJ2-1; 10 bases are a match to TRBD2. The CDR3 totals 19 residues. V lost 4 bases to trimming and J lost 5 bases; unmatched junction nucleotides: 18. Germline V gives CDR1 SGHDT, CDR2 YYEEEE.

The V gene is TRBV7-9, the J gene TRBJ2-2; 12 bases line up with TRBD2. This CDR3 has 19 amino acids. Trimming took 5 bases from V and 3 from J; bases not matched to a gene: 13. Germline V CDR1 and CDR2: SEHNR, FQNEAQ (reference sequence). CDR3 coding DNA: TGTGCCAGCAGCCCCCCATGGCTAGCGGGGGGGCTCGACACCGGGGAGCTGTTTTTT. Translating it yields CASSPPWLAGGLDTGELFF.

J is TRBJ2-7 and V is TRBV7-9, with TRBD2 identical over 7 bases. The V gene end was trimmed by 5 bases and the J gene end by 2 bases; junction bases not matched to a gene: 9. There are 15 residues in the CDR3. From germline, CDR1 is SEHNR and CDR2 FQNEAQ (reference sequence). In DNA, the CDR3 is TGTGCCAGCAGCCTGAGTGGGGGGGACCCCTACGAGCAGTACTTC. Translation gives CASSLSGGDPYEQYF.

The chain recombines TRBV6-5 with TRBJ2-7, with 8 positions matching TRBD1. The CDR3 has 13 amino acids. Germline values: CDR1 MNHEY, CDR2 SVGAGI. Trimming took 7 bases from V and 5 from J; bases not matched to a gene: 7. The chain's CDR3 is CASTRRGQDEQYF. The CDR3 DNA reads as TGTGCCAGCACCCGCAGGGGGCAGGACGAGCAGTACTTC.

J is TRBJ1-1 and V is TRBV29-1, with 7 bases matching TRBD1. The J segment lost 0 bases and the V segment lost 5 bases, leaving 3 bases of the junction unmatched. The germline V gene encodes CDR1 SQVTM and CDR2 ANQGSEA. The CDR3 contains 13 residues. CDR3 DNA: TGCAGCGTTTGGGACAGCATGAACACTGAAGCTTTCTTT. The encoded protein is CSVWDSMNTEAFF.

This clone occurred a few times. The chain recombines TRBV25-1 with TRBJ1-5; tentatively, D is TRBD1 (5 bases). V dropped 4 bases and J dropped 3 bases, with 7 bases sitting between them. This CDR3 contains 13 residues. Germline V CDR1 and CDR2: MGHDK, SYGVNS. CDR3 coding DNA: TGTGCCAGCAGTGCAGGGTTCAATCAGCCCCAGCATTTT. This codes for CASSAGFNQPQHF. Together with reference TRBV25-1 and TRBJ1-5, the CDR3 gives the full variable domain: EADIYQTPRYLVIGTGKKITLECSQTMGHDKMYWYQQDPGMELHLIHYSYGVNSTEKGDLSSESTVSRIRTEHFPLTLESARPSHTSQYLCASSAGFNQPQHFGDGTRLSIL.

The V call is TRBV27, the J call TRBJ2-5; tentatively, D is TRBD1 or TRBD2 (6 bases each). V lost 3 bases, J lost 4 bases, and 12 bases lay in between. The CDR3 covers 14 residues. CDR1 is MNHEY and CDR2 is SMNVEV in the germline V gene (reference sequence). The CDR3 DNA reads TGTGCCAGCAGTTTGAATGGGGGGCGAGAGACCCAGTACTTC. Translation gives CASSLNGGRETQYF.

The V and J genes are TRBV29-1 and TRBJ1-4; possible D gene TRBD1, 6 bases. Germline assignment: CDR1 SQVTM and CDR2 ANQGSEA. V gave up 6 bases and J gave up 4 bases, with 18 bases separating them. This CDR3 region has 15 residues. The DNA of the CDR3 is TGCAGCGTCCAGAAAGCGCAGGGGAATAATGAAAAACTGTTTTTT. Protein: CSVQKAQGNNEKLFF.

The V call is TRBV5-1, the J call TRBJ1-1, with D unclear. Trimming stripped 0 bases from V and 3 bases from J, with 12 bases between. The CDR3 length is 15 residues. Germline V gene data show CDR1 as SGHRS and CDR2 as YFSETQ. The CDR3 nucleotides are TGCGCCAGCAGCTTGGTAGCGAATGGGGACACTGAAGCTTTCTTT. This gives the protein CASSLVANGDTEAFF.